This T cell receptor (beta chain) was documented in a study of shared clonotypes between healthy human individuals. Overall study context: Used for every donor were three CD4 naive, three CD4 memory, two CD8 naive and one CD8 memory plate.

For every subset, genomic DNA was evenly distributed across several immunoSEQ plates. Some clones are missing from TCRdb's copy, which holds only in-frame ones; the method was immunoSEQ multiplex PCR. The table lists a few million clones, more than 85% of them singletons. The CDR3 sequence is 13 residues long. Germline lookup yields CDR1 SGDLS and CDR2 YYNGEE. Trimming took 4 bases from V and 0 from J, leaving 7 bases between them. Material for sequencing was naive CD4+ T cells from PBMCs. The subset: CD45RA+ positively selected. The sequence derives from a man between 18 and 29 years old in good health. Some clones in this sample may be carry-over from other donors' samples. The chain employs TRBV9 and TRBJ1-1, with a tentative D call TRBD1 (6 bases). The CDR3 DNA follows: TGTGCCAGCAGCTGGACAGTGAACACTGAAGCTTTCTTT. It yields the protein CASSWTVNTEAFF.